This TCR beta chain was captured by sequencing in a study of identical twins. The CDR3 length is 18 residues. The germline V gene has CDR1 SGHVS and CDR2 FQNEAQ. With V trimmed by 4 bases and J by 0 bases, 5 bases remained unmatched. This clonotype has a handful of counts. TCRdb reprocessed the 5' RACE reads via MiXCR and lists one record per CDR3 protein. The sample yields approximately 680,000 distinct CDR3 sequences, roughly 6.6% seen once. These data were likewise used in another study, on yellow fever vaccine responses in identical twins.

Sequencing was carried out using PBMCs. This receptor was identified in a woman aged 18 to 35 in good health. This chain uses TRBV7-8 with TRBJ2-4; the match to TRBD2 covers 14 bases. CDR3 residues: CASSWGLAGALAKNIQYF. The CDR3 coding sequence is TGTGCCAGCAGCTGGGGACTAGCGGGGGCTCTAGCCAAAAACATTCAGTACTTC.